This T cell receptor (beta chain) is from a study of blood T cell repertoires in COVID-19. V was pared by 4 bases and J by 6 bases, with 6 bases of the junction left unmatched. Germline V gene lookup returns CDR1 LNHDA and CDR2 SQIVND (reference sequence). CDR3 length: 14 residues. Clones were sequenced by immunoSEQ multiplex PCR, and TCRdb holds only the in-frame ones, with some missing. The repertoire consists of almost 300,000 clones, with around nine tenths occurring once and the leading ten covering around 1.2%. In its sample, this clone was seen a few times. The sequence was obtained from a man aged 70 or older with acute or convalescent COVID-19. The J gene is TRBJ2-1, the V gene TRBV19; TRBD1 matches 7 bases. Source material: peripheral blood. The CDR3 reads CASSRRDRVNEQFF. Written as DNA, the CDR3 is TGTGCCAGTAGTAGGAGAGACAGGGTCAATGAGCAGTTCTTC.